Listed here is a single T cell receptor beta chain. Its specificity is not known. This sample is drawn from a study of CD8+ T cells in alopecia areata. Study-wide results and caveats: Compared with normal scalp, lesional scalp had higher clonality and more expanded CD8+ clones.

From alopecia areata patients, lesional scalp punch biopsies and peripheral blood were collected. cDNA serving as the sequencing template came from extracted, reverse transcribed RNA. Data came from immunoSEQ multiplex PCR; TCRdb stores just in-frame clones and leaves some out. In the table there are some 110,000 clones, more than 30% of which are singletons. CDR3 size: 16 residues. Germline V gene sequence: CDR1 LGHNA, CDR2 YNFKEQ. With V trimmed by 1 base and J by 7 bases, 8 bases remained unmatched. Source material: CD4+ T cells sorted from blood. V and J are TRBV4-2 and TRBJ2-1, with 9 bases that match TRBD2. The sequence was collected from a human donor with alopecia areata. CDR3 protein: CASSQVAGEQLNEQFF. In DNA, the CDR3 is TGTGCCAGCAGCCAAGTAGCGGGGGAGCAGTTGAATGAGCAGTTCTTC.